The source of this T cell receptor (beta chain) is a study of T cell clones after liver transplantation. After removal of 4 bases from V and 5 bases from J, the junction contained 7 bases not matched to a gene. Germline V gene data show CDR1 as SGHRS and CDR2 as YFSETQ. The CDR3 totals 16 residues. Profiled with immunoSEQ multiplex PCR; TCRdb holds only in-frame clones, not every one. The sample holds tens of thousands of clones, 82% seen once. This clonotype originated in a human patient who received a liver transplant. Some T cells may have come from the graft donor. This rearrangement joins TRBV5-1 to TRBJ2-5; 14 bases are shared with TRBD2. The sample was CD4+ T cells from blood, taken 46 months after liver transplant. Here the CDR3 DNA reads TGCGCCAGCAGCCAGACTAGCGGGAGGGAATGGGAGACCCAGTACTTC. It specifies CASSQTSGREWETQYF.